Included here is one TCR beta chain sequence, with context. The data belong to a study of cytomegalovirus exposure and HLA in healthy donors. The PCR was carried out with 60 Vbeta primers and 13 Jbeta primers. Clones were read by immunoSEQ multiplex PCR, and TCRdb kept only the in-frame ones, dropping some. The sample has about 200,000 clones, about four fifths seen once. The CDR3 is made up of 15 amino acids. Germline V lookup: CDR1 SGHRS, CDR2 YFSETQ. The V and J ends lost 0 bases and 6 bases, in that order; junction bases with no gene match: 6. This TCR was recovered from a woman aged 45-59 years in good health and CMV-seronegative. Source material: PBMCs. V and J are TRBV5-1 and TRBJ2-1; 7 nucleotides align to TRBD1. The CDR3 DNA reads TGCGCCAGCAGCTTGGCGGGGACAGTTTCCAATGAGCAGTTCTTC. It yields the protein CASSLAGTVSNEQFF.